At least ten counts were recorded for the clone carrying this T cell receptor beta chain. No antigen is known for it. The entire patient cohort was treatment-naive prior to thyroid surgery. Authors' methods: Researchers built a distant-metastasis classifier for papillary thyroid cancer that drew on CDR3 differences across clinicopathological groups. TCRdb called clones again from the PCR reads with MiXCR. These V and J calls are TCRdb output, not the study's own analysis. The sample contains over 45,000 clones, around a quarter of which appear only once. The data derive from a study of metastatic and nonmetastatic thyroid tumors. Across the study: Patients with malignant and benign thyroid disease provided blood and tumor or nodule tissue, whose repertoires were compared. Findings of the study overall: A significant increase in TCR beta diversity was reportedly seen in malignant thyroid tumors relative to benign nodules, in blood and tumor.

Germline CDR1 MGHRA, CDR2 YSYEKL. J lost 9 bases, V lost 0 bases, and 6 bases had no gene match. The CDR3 sequence is 15 residues long. The chain has TRBV4-1 and TRBJ2-1, with 9 bases lining up with TRBD2. The sequence derives from a male donor with papillary thyroid cancer or a benign thyroid nodule (not recorded which). Some clones in this sample may be carry-over from other donors' samples. Material for sequencing was blood. The CDR3 here is CASSQEVAGAGEQFF. In DNA, the CDR3 is TGCGCCAGCAGCCAAGAGGTAGCGGGAGCGGGTGAGCAGTTCTTC.